This T cell receptor beta chain was captured by sequencing in a study of post-analysis software for immune sequencing data. About the research overall: Several disease courses (relapsing-remitting, secondary progressive and progressive-relapsing) of multiple sclerosis were included.

Incorporated into the TCR beta cDNA libraries were unique molecular identifiers, which served to reduce PCR and sequencing biases. The authors obtained some 500,000 cDNA molecules from roughly 1.1 to 9.2 million T cells. TCRdb independently ran MiXCR on the PCR reads; one entry per CDR3 protein. Found here are under 200,000 distinct CDR3 sequences, approximately 30% of them singletons; the top ten hold around 3.7%. Broader study findings: Patients with multiple sclerosis recorded significantly lower normalized Chao1 diversity than controls, the study found. With F measure, samples from one preparation batch clustered together strongly. Roughly five TRBV segments were significantly more frequent in patients than in controls. TRBV5-6, TRBV5-1 and TRBV20-1 were among these segments.

This clonotype appeared many times. What it binds is not known. Looked up from germline, CDR1 is SGDLS and CDR2 is YYNGEE. The germline V and J ends were trimmed by 0 bases and 1 base, with 5 bases remaining between them. This CDR3 is built from 15 residues. What was sequenced was blood. The sequence was collected from a girl under 18 with multiple sclerosis. The chain links TRBV9 to TRBJ2-6, with D unresolved. The CDR3 sequence is CASSVGGSGANVLTF. DNA for the CDR3: TGTGCCAGCAGCGTAGGAGGATCTGGGGCCAACGTCCTGACTTTC.